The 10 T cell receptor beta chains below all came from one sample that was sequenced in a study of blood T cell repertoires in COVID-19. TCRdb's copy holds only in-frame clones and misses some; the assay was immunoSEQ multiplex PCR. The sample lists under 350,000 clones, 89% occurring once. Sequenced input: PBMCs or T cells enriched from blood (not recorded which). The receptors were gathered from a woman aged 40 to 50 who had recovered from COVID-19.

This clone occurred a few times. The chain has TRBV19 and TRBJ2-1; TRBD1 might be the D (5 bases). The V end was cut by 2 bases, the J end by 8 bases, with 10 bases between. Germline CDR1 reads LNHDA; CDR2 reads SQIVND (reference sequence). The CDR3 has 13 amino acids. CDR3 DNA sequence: TGTGCCAGTAGTATAAAGGGGTTCGATGAGCAGTTCTTC. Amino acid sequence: CASSIKGFDEQFF.

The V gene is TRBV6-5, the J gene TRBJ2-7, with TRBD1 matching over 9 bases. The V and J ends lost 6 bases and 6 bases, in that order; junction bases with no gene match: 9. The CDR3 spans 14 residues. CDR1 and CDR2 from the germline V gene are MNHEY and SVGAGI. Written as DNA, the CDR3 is TGTGCCAGCAGACCATGGACAGGGGTCCTCGAGCAGTACTTC. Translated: CASRPWTGVLEQYF.

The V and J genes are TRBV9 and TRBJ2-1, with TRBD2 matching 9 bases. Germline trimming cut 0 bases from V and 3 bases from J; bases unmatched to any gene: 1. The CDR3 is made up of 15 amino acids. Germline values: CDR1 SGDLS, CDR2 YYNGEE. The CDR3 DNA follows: TGTGCCAGCAGCGTAGGGACTAGCGACTACAATGAGCAGTTCTTC. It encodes CASSVGTSDYNEQFF.

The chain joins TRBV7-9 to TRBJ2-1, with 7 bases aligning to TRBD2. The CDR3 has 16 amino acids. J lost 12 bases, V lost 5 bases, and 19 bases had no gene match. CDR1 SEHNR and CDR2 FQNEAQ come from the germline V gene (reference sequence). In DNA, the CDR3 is TGTGCCAGCAGCCCCGGGGAGGGGACTCCCAGTCCCCCGCAGTTCTTC. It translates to CASSPGEGTPSPPQFF.

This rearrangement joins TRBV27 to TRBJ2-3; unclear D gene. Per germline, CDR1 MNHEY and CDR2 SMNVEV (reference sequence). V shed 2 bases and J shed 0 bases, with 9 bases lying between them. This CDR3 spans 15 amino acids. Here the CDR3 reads CASSLQAASTDTQYF. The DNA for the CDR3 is TGTGCCAGCAGTTTACAAGCTGCTAGCACAGATACGCAGTATTTT.

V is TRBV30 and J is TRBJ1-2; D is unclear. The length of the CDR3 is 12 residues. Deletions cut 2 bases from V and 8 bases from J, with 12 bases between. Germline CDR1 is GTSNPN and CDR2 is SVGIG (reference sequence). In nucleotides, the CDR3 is TGTGCCTGGAGTTGGGCATCGGGGGGCTACACCTTC. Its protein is CAWSWASGGYTF.

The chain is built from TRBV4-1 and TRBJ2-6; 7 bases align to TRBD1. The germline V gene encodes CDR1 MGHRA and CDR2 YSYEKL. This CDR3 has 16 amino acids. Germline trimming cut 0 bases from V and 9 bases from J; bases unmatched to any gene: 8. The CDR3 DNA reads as TGCGCCAGCAGCCAAGATCCGGGACAGAGACACAACGTCCTGACTTTC. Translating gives CASSQDPGQRHNVLTF.

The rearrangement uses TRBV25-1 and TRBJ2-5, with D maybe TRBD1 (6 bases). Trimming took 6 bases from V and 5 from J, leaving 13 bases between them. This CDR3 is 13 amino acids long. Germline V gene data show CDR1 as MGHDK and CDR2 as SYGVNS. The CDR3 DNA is TGTGCCAGCAGGAGGGGGATGATGGAGACCCAGTACTTC. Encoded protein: CASRRGMMETQYF. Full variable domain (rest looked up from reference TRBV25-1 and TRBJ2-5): EADIYQTPRYLVIGTGKKITLECSQTMGHDKMYWYQQDPGMELHLIHYSYGVNSTEKGDLSSESTVSRIRTEHFPLTLESARPSHTSQYLCASRRGMMETQYFGPGTRLLVL.

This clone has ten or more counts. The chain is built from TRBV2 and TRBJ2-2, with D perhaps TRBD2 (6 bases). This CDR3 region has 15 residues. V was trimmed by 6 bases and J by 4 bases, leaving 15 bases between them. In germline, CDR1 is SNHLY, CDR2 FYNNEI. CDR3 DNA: TGTGCCAGCAGAGACTCTAGCGTCGGCACCGGGGAGCTGTTTTTT. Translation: CASRDSSVGTGELFF.

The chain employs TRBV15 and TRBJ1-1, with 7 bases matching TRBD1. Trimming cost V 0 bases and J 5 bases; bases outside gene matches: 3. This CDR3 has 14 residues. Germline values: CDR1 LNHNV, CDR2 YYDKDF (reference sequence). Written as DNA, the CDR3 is TGTGCCACCAGCAGAGATCAACAGGGGACTGAAGCTTTCTTT. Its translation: CATSRDQQGTEAFF.